This TCR beta chain was sequenced in a study of control samples from healthy donors and cancer patients. The V gene lost 2 bases and the J gene lost 2 bases, with 10 bases spanning the gap. This CDR3 spans 14 amino acids. CDR1 and CDR2 from the germline V gene are SGDLS and YYNGEE. TCRdb keeps only in-frame clones here, not all; method: immunoSEQ multiplex PCR. The sample holds a few hundred thousand clones; approximately 92% are singletons and the top ten take around 6.4%. This rearrangement joins TRBV9 to TRBJ2-5; D gene ambiguous. The sample was PBMCs. This clonotype was sampled from a man aged 40-49 years with head and neck cancer. CDR3 sequence: CASSVGSIQETQYF. In DNA, the CDR3 is TGTGCCAGCAGCGTTGGCTCCATTCAAGAGACCCAGTACTTC.